What follows describes a single T cell receptor beta chain. This entry belongs to a study of blood T cell repertoires in COVID-19. The method was immunoSEQ multiplex PCR; TCRdb's version includes in-frame clones alone and lacks a portion of them. Of more than 90,000 clones listed, approximately 80% are singletons. Germline lookup yields CDR1 MNHEY and CDR2 SVGAGI. The CDR3 runs 15 residues. The ends were cut back, 8 bases at V and 2 bases at J, with 16 bases in the middle. The rearrangement uses TRBV6-5 and TRBJ1-3; no clear D. The receptor was derived from a man aged 45-60 years with acute or convalescent COVID-19. Sequenced sample: peripheral blood. The CDR3 sequence is CASSNRNGPGNTIYF. Here the CDR3 DNA reads TGTGCCAGCTCCAACAGAAATGGTCCTGGAAACACCATATATTTT.